This T cell receptor (beta chain) was retrieved from a study of T cells after yellow fever vaccination. This clonotype was seen a few times. Each CDR3 protein is one row after TCRdb ran MiXCR on the 5' RACE reads. The top ten clones hold approximately 18% of a sample with 300,000 to 450,000 distinct CDR3 sequences, roughly 8.3% of them seen once. This CDR3 spans 15 amino acids. In germline, CDR1 is SNHLY, CDR2 FYNNEI. V was clipped by 8 bases and J by 0 bases; unmatched bases: 2. The input for sequencing was PBMCs, taken more than 40 days after the first yellow fever vaccination. The sequence was collected from a man younger than 35 who received the YFV17D yellow fever vaccine. This chain connects TRBV2 to TRBJ2-3, with TRBD2 identical over 13 bases. CDR3 in amino acids: CASGTSGASTDTQYF. CDR3 nucleotide sequence: TGTGCCAGCGGGACTAGCGGGGCTAGCACAGATACGCAGTATTTT.